This T cell receptor beta chain was observed in a study of PD-L1 blockade in urothelial cancer. Losses at the gene ends were 4 bases for V and 10 bases for J; bases not matched to a gene: 5. The CDR3 is 12 residues long. Germline CDR1 LNHDA, CDR2 SQIVND (reference sequence). Method: immunoSEQ multiplex PCR; TCRdb's copy keeps in-frame clones and lacks some. This sample yields tens of thousands of clones, of which more than 85% are seen a single time; roughly a tenth belongs to the top ten. The sample here was PBMCs, taken around atezolizumab (anti-PD-L1) treatment. The source of this sequence is a man aged 55 to 69 with urothelial cancer. The chain uses TRBV19 and TRBJ1-2, with 8 bases identical to TRBD1. In DNA form, the CDR3 reads TGTGCCAGTAGTAGACAGGGGTGGGACTACACCTTC. Its translation: CASSRQGWDYTF.